A single sample is the source of the 24 T cell receptor beta chains below, sequenced in a study of T cells in Graves' hyperthyroidism and ophthalmopathy. Amplified regions were TCR beta CDR3 sequences from RNA transcripts. The primer set for the first-round RT-PCR of the TCR CDR3 was HTBI. MiXCR, run by TCRdb on the multiplex PCR reads, gives a single entry per CDR3 protein. The table has 500,000 to 600,000 distinct CDR3 sequences, around 20% seen once; the top ten hold approximately 50%. The specimen was blood. These TCRs come from a middle-aged man with Graves' ophthalmopathy.

This clonotype occurred a few times. This chain links TRBV27 with TRBJ2-5, with D unclear. V shed 8 bases and J shed 6 bases, with 13 bases lying between them. CDR3 length: 12 residues. Germline CDR1 is MNHEY and CDR2 is SMNVEV (reference sequence). The CDR3 loop reads CASRARAQTQYF. For the CDR3, the DNA is TGTGCCAGCCGCGCCCGCGCGCAGACCCAGTACTTC.

In the case of this clonotype: A much larger clone differs by one base, so this may be a read error. The rearrangement joins TRBV30 to TRBJ1-1; D gene ambiguous. The CDR3 extends over 11 amino acids. Per germline, CDR1 GTSNPN and CDR2 SVGIG (reference sequence). CDR3 protein: CAWSENTKAFF. The CDR3 bases are TGTGCCTGGAGTGAAAACACTAAAGCTTTCTTT.

The chain has TRBV6-1 and TRBJ2-7; 8 nucleotides match TRBD1. The CDR3 consists of 12 residues. V shed 10 bases, J shed 5 bases, and the junction held 7 bases outside the gene matches. CDR1 and CDR2 from the germline V gene are MNHNS and SASEGT. CDR3 sequence: CATVDRAHEQYF. In DNA, the CDR3 is TGTGCCACGGTGGACAGGGCACACGAGCAGTACTTC.

This clonotype has ten or more counts. V gene TRBV7-2 combines with J gene TRBJ2-3, with D perhaps TRBD2 (6 bases). V was cut by 8 bases and J by 2 bases, with 17 bases left in between. The CDR3 is 15 amino acids. Looked up from germline, CDR1 is SGHTA and CDR2 is FQGNSA. Here the CDR3 reads CASASRAGFTDTQYF. CDR3 sequence (DNA): TGTGCCAGCGCGTCCAGGGCGGGGTTCACAGATACGCAGTATTTT.

V is TRBV20-1 and J is TRBJ2-6; D remains ambiguous. Trimming took off 1 base at V and 0 bases at J, with 13 bases between the two ends. Looked up from germline, CDR1 is DFQATT and CDR2 is SNEGSKA (reference sequence). The CDR3 contains 17 residues. CDR3 region: CSARAYNDGSGANVLTF. In DNA, the CDR3 is TGCAGTGCTAGAGCTTATAACGACGGCTCTGGGGCCAACGTCCTGACTTTC.

This clonotype was detected only a few times. V gene TRBV9 combines with J gene TRBJ2-2; 8 bases match TRBD1. The CDR3 has 17 residues. CDR1 is SGDLS, CDR2 YYNGEE, per germline. V shed 3 bases and J 1 base; nucleotides not matched to a gene: 8. DNA of the CDR3: TGTGCCAGCAGCGCGACACGCACAGGGGGGAACACCGGGGAGCTGTTTTTT. Amino acids: CASSATRTGGNTGELFF.

The chain carries TRBV4-1 and TRBJ2-1; D might be TRBD2 (6 bases). CDR3 size: 14 residues. The germline V gene has CDR1 MGHRA and CDR2 YSYEKL. Trimming pared 4 bases from V and 13 bases from J, leaving 20 bases between. CDR3 DNA sequence: TGCGCCAGCAGCCCCGGGAGACTTAGTGCTCCTCAGTTCTTC. Its protein is CASSPGRLSAPQFF.

This clonotype appeared many times. The chain uses TRBV12-3 or TRBV12-4 and TRBJ1-1; weak D call: TRBD1 (6 bases). The CDR3 loop spans 15 amino acids. Trimming took 5 bases from V and 6 from J, leaving 19 bases between them. This CDR3 reads CASSGSGRGKSEAFF. The DNA of the CDR3 is TGTGCCAGCAGTGGTTCGGGCAGGGGAAAGTCTGAAGCTTTCTTT.

V gene TRBV10-3 combines with J gene TRBJ1-1, with D hard to call. CDR1 and CDR2 from the germline V gene are ENHRY and SYGVKD. Trimming left V 7 bases short and J 4 bases short, with 16 bases between. This CDR3 is 14 amino acids long. CDR3 sequence reads: CAIKSQGTFTEAFF. The CDR3 bases are TGTGCCATCAAAAGCCAAGGCACCTTCACTGAAGCTTTCTTT.

The genes are TRBV10-3 and TRBJ1-1; TRBD1 matches 9 bases. Unmatched junction bases numbered 9, after V lost 8 bases and J lost 5 bases. Germline V gene sequence: CDR1 ENHRY, CDR2 SYGVKD. The CDR3 runs 14 residues. In nucleotides, the CDR3 is TGTGCCATCGGACAGGGGAGGGGGGTGACTGAAGCTTTCTTT. This encodes CAIGQGRGVTEAFF.

Many counts were recorded for this clonotype. The chain employs TRBV11-2 and TRBJ2-1; TRBD2 agrees at 8 bases. This CDR3 comprises 15 residues. The ends lost 5 bases at V and 7 bases at J; junction bases unmatched: 10. Germline V CDR1 and CDR2: SGHAT, FQNNGV. In DNA form, the CDR3 reads TGTGCCAGCAGCGGGATACCGGGACTAGTTAATGAGCAGTTCTTC. It translates to CASSGIPGLVNEQFF.

This clonotype was counted many times. The chain is built from TRBV6-5 and TRBJ1-2; the D is unclear. The CDR3 is made up of 10 amino acids. Germline CDR1 reads MNHEY; CDR2 reads SVGAGI. Trimming shortened V by 8 bases and J by 6 bases, and 7 bases separated the two germline ends. DNA of the CDR3: TGTGCCAGCCACCCGGATGGCTACACCTTC. It yields the protein CASHPDGYTF.

The chain couples TRBV7-2 to TRBJ2-5; TRBD2 agrees at 10 bases. V lost 5 bases, J lost 4 bases, and 7 bases stayed unmatched. Germline CDR1 is SGHTA and CDR2 is FQGNSA. The CDR3 sequence is 15 residues long. The CDR3 loop reads CASSLSGGAGETQYF. The CDR3 DNA reads TGTGCCAGCAGCCTCAGCGGGGGGGCAGGAGAGACCCAGTACTTC.

This clonotype has just a few counts. The V call is TRBV20-1, the J call TRBJ1-1; D gene uncertain. This CDR3 has 13 residues. Deletions cut 0 bases from V and 5 bases from J, with 10 bases between. Germline loops: CDR1 DFQATT, CDR2 SNEGSKA (reference sequence). The CDR3 nucleotides read TGCAGTGCTAGAGAAGTCCGGGATACTGAAGCTTTCTTT. This gives the protein CSAREVRDTEAFF.

This clonotype was picked up many times. The V gene is TRBV5-1, the J gene TRBJ1-2; D is perhaps TRBD1 (6 bases). Germline CDR1 SGHRS, CDR2 YFSETQ. The V and J ends lost 4 bases and 4 bases respectively, with 14 bases between them. This CDR3 comprises 14 residues. CDR3 bases: TGCGCCAGCAGCCCCGGGACAAGGCCCTATGGCTACACCTTC. This gives the protein CASSPGTRPYGYTF.

The chain links TRBV9 to TRBJ1-2, with D maybe TRBD1 (6 bases). With 0 bases removed from V and 10 bases from J, the gap between germline ends came to 13 bases. Germline V CDR1 and CDR2: SGDLS, YYNGEE. There are 13 residues in the CDR3. The CDR3 DNA sequence: TGTGCCAGCAGCGTAGGGGGTGGGGGCTACTACACCTTC. This codes for CASSVGGGGYYTF. The full variable domain, with the rest looked up from reference TRBV9 and TRBJ1-2, is DSGVTQTPKHLITATGQRVTLRCSPRSGDLSVYWYQQSLDQGLQFLIQYYNGEERAKGNILERFSAQQFPDLHSELNLSSLELGDSALYFCASSVGGGGYYTFGSGTRLTVV.

V gene TRBV7-2 combines with J gene TRBJ1-3; D unclear. The CDR3 has 14 amino acids. V dropped 4 bases and J dropped 2 bases, with 9 bases sitting between them. The germline V gene has CDR1 SGHTA and CDR2 FQGNSA. DNA of the CDR3: TGTGCCAGCAGCTACGGTAGCACTGGAAACACCATATATTTT. This translates into CASSYGSTGNTIYF.

This clonotype has at least ten counts. This CDR3 reads CASSPRTRIIDHTQYF. The CDR3 bases are TGTGCCAGCAGCCCTCGGACCCGGATTATTGACCATACGCAGTATTTT. This chain joins TRBV11-2 and TRBJ2-3, with D unclear. This CDR3 contains 16 residues. The germline V gene encodes CDR1 SGHAT and CDR2 FQNNGV. Trimming left V 5 bases short and J 7 bases short, with 22 bases between.

The rearrangement uses TRBV6-2 or TRBV6-3 and TRBJ1-2; TRBD1 matches at 8 bases. This CDR3 contains 14 residues. The junction had 10 bases not matched to a gene; V was cut back by 5 bases and J by 8 bases. Germline CDR1 is MNHEY and CDR2 is SVGEGT. CDR3 sequence (DNA): TGTGCCAGCAGTACCTTGGACAGGGAAGAAGGCTACACCTTC. Its translation is CASSTLDREEGYTF.

As for this clonotype: A much larger clonotype is one base distant, so this may be a read error. V is TRBV3-1 and J is TRBJ2-5, with TRBD2 as a possible D gene (6 bases). V lost 10 bases and J lost 7, with 16 bases in between. From germline, CDR1 is LGHDT and CDR2 YNNKEL (reference sequence). CDR3 length equals 12 residues. CDR3 coding DNA: TGTGCCACGCGAGGGACTGGGCGGACCCAGTACTTC. Its translation is CATRGTGRTQYF.

This clonotype was seen a few times. The V and J genes are TRBV3-1 and TRBJ1-2; D not certain. The germline V and J ends were trimmed by 1 base and 8 bases, with 8 bases remaining between them. Germline values: CDR1 LGHDT, CDR2 YNNKEL (reference sequence). The CDR3 is 12 amino acids. Here the CDR3 DNA reads TGTGCCAGCAGCCAAGTTGGGCCGGGCTACACCTTC. Protein sequence: CASSQVGPGYTF.

This clonotype was seen many times. V and J are TRBV3-1 and TRBJ2-1; TRBD2 matches at 7 bases. The CDR3 runs 18 residues. Trimming at V came to 11 bases and at J to 7 bases, leaving 26 bases not matched to a gene. Germline values: CDR1 LGHDT, CDR2 YNNKEL (reference sequence). As DNA, the CDR3 is TGTGCCTCCTCCCGGGACGGCGGACCAGCGGGGCTAGGAAATGAGCAGTTCTTC. It yields the protein CASSRDGGPAGLGNEQFF.

This clonotype was observed at least ten times. This chain links TRBV28 with TRBJ2-5; 8 nucleotides align to TRBD2. The CDR3 has 16 amino acids. Germline assignment: CDR1 MDHEN and CDR2 SYDVKM. J was trimmed by 4 bases and V by 6 bases; bases with no gene match: 13. CDR3 in amino acids: CASRPRLVRGAETQYF. In DNA form, the CDR3 reads TGTGCCAGCAGACCACGTCTAGTGCGGGGGGCAGAGACCCAGTACTTC.

This clonotype was recorded at least ten times. The chain has TRBV6-2 or TRBV6-3 and TRBJ1-1, with 7 positions matching TRBD1. This CDR3 has 12 residues. Germline CDR1 is MNHEY and CDR2 is SVGEGT. Trimming took 6 bases from V and 6 from J; bases not matched to a gene: 4. The CDR3 loop is CASSQDRAEAFF. In DNA, the CDR3 is TGTGCCAGCAGCCAAGACAGGGCTGAAGCTTTCTTT.